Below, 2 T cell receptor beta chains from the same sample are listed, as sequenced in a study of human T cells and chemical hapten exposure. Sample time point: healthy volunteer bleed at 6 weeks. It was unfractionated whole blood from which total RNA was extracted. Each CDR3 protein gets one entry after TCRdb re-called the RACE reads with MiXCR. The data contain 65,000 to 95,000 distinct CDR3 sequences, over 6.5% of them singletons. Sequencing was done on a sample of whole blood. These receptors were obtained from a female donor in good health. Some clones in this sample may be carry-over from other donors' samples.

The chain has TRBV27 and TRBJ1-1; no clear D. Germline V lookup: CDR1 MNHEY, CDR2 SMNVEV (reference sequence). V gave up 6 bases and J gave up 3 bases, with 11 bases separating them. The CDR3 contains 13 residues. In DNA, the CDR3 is TGTGCCAGCAGCACCGCCGGATACACTGAAGCTTTCTTT. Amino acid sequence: CASSTAGYTEAFF.

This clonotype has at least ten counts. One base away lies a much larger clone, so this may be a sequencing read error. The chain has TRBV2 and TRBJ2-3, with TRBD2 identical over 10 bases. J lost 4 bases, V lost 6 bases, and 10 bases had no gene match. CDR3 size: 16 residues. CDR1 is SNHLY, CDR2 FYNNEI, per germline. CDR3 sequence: CASSFRVAGGSDTQYF. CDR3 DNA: TGTGCCAGCAGCTTTCGGGTAGCGGGGGGCTCAGATACGCAGTATTTT.